The rows below give T cell receptor beta chains drawn from one sample of a study of shared clonotypes between healthy human individuals. Libraries were prepared by immunoSEQ multiplex PCR; TCRdb keeps only in-frame clonotypes and omits some of them. Here the sample spans about 2 million clones, 85% to 95% being singletons. Specimen: naive CD4+ T cells sorted from blood. These receptors came from a man aged 18-30 years in good health. The CDR3 runs from the conserved cysteine through the conserved F or W. Some rows have no size entry. The others give once, few or many, or a class for an expanded clone.

cdr3_aa	clone_size	v_call	j_call
CASSVEGAGTISYNEQFF	.	TRBV9	TRBJ2-1
CASSPLEGRGADTGELFF	.	TRBV14	TRBJ2-2
CASSEQGQDTQYF	.	TRBV6-4	TRBJ2-3
CASSVTSSTDTQYF	.	TRBV5-1	TRBJ2-3
CASSRGDQSYNSPLHF	.	TRBV27	TRBJ1-6
CASSMGTPSNEQFF	.	TRBV19	TRBJ2-1
CASSLQGGTNEKLFF	.	TRBV7-2	TRBJ1-4
CASKPSGVGTDTQYF	.	TRBV27	TRBJ2-3
CASSLDGNSGNTIYF	once	TRBV11-3	TRBJ1-3
CASFPDRSDEQFF	.	TRBV5-1	TRBJ2-1
CASSFTGTGYNEQYF	.	TRBV7-2	TRBJ2-7
CASSPRERDGTEAFF	.	TRBV11-3	TRBJ1-1
CASSPQRQVERNEQYF	.	TRBV18	TRBJ2-7
CASAYRGRGTDTQYF	once	TRBV12-5	TRBJ2-3
CASSSTLTGDTQYF	.	TRBV7-9	TRBJ2-3
CAISPRDREGYTF	.	TRBV10-3	TRBJ1-2
CASSFSGHRNTEAFF	.	TRBV27	TRBJ1-1
CASRLDRTSGNTIYF	.	TRBV28	TRBJ1-3
CASLPDRGNNEQFF	.	TRBV2	TRBJ2-1
CASSFGLNPGGYEQYF	.	TRBV11-2	TRBJ2-7
CASSEGGLTGYNQPQHF	.	TRBV6-1	TRBJ1-5
CSVERQGSYGYTF	.	TRBV29-1	TRBJ1-2
CASIPDAYNEQFF	.	TRBV28	TRBJ2-1
CASSLAGTNTGELFF	.	TRBV18	TRBJ2-2
CASSLGDSSYNEQFF	.	TRBV11-3	TRBJ2-1
CASKASGIYNEQFF	.	TRBV2	TRBJ2-1
CASSQDLGGTGLYEQYF	.	TRBV4-1	TRBJ2-7
CASSMQGISYEQYF	.	TRBV5-1	TRBJ2-7
CAWSYRENQPQHF	.	TRBV30	TRBJ1-5
CASSLAGGRGETQYF	.	TRBV5-1	TRBJ2-5
CATTTGAGNQPQHF	.	TRBV19	TRBJ1-5
CASSSDQVTGELFF	.	TRBV10-1	TRBJ2-2
CASRRLEPRSPLHF	.	TRBV28	TRBJ1-6
CAWSVKQGSRGGYTF	.	TRBV30	TRBJ1-2
CASSLGVTPSETQYF	.	TRBV7-6	TRBJ2-5
CASSFSRQARTDTQYF	.	TRBV28	TRBJ2-3
CASSYRGLGERRETQYF	.	TRBV5-1	TRBJ2-5
CASSLGQFADEQYF	.	TRBV5-1	TRBJ2-7
CASSLQTVDTEAFF	.	TRBV5-1	TRBJ1-1
CASSLDGRETQYF	.	TRBV13	TRBJ2-5
CASSLWTATNEKLFF	.	TRBV4-1	TRBJ1-4
CASSFGGTGANVLTF	.	TRBV5-4	TRBJ2-6
CAISESGDRAYGYTF	.	TRBV10-3	TRBJ1-2
CASRTGTTTTGELFF	.	TRBV6-5	TRBJ2-2
CASSSPTGLNTGELFF	.	TRBV5-1	TRBJ2-2
CAWQDRGYEQYF	.	TRBV30	TRBJ2-7
CASTGPNTGELFF	.	TRBV28	TRBJ2-2
CASSPGGLATDTQYF	.	TRBV7-2	TRBJ2-3